The TCR beta chain under discussion was sequenced for a study of blood T cell repertoires in COVID-19. On the study more broadly: The United States, Italy and Spain supplied acute and convalescent COVID-19 samples. PBMCs, B-cell-depleted T cells, or T cells were the source of the cDNA or gDNA that made up the material.

Germline-derived CDR1 and CDR2 are SGHAT and FQNNGV. J was trimmed by 9 bases and V by 5 bases; bases with no gene match: 7. CDR3 length: 15 residues. In the authors' methods: For nucleated cells, counts were estimated from reference gene primer amplification. Method: immunoSEQ multiplex PCR; TCRdb's copy keeps in-frame clones and lacks some. The V and J calls and the clone size are those of that table, but D and trimming were determined from the DNA. The sample shows around 250,000 clones, over 75% of them seen only once. The gene calls are TRBV11-2 and TRBJ2-1, with TRBD2 matching 13 bases. This receptor was identified in a human donor in a cohort sampled during active COVID-19. The specimen was peripheral blood. The CDR3 reads CASSMRTSGSVEQFF. CDR3 nucleotides: TGTGCCAGCAGCATGCGGACTAGCGGGAGTGTTGAGCAGTTCTTC.